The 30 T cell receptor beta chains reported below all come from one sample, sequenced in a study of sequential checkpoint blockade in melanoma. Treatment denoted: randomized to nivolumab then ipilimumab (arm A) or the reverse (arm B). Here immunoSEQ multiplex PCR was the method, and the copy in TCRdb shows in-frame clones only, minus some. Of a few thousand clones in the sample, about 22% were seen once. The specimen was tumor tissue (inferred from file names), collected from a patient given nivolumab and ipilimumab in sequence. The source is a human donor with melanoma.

As DNA, the CDR3 is TGTGCCAGCAGCGTAGATCAGGGGAGCGGGCAGCCCCAGCATTTT. Amino acid sequence: CASSVDQGSGQPQHF. The chain combines TRBV9 with TRBJ1-5; weak D call: TRBD1 (6 bases). This CDR3 has 15 amino acids. Germline loops: CDR1 SGDLS, CDR2 YYNGEE. The V and J ends lost 0 bases and 7 bases respectively, with 14 bases between them.

CDR3 in DNA: TGTGCCTGGGCTAGCGGGGGAACCTACTACGAGCAGTACTTC. Protein sequence: CAWASGGTYYEQYF. The chain links TRBV30 to TRBJ2-7; 10 bases map to TRBD2. Germline V gives CDR1 GTSNPN, CDR2 SVGIG (reference sequence). With V trimmed by 5 bases and J by 3 bases, 7 bases remained unmatched. This CDR3 is 14 amino acids long.

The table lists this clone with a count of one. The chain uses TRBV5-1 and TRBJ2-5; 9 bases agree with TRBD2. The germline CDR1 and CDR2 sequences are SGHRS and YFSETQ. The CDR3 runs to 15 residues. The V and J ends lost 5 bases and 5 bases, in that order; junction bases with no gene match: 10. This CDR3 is CASRVSGGLGETQYF. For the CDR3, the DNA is TGCGCCAGCAGGGTTAGCGGGGGCCTCGGGGAGACCCAGTACTTC.

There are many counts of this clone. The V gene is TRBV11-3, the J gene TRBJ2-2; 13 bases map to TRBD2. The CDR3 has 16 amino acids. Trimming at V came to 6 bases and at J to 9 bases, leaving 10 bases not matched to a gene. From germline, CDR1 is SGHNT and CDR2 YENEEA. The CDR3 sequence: CASSHPGLAGARELFF. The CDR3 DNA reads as TGTGCCAGCAGTCACCCAGGACTAGCGGGGGCAAGGGAGCTGTTTTTT.

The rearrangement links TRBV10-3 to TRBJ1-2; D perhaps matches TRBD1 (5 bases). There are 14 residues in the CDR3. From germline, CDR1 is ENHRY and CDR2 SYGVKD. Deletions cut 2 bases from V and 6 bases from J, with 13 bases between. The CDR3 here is CAISERGRGDGYTF. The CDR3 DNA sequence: TGTGCCATCAGTGAGAGGGGTCGGGGGGATGGCTACACCTTC.

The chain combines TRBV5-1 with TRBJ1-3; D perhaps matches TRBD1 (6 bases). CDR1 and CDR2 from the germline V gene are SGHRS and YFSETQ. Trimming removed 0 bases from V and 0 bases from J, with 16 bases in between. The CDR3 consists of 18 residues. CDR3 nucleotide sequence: TGCGCCAGCAGCTTGGCCCCGCGGGGGGGCCCCTCTGGAAACACCATATATTTT. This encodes CASSLAPRGGPSGNTIYF.

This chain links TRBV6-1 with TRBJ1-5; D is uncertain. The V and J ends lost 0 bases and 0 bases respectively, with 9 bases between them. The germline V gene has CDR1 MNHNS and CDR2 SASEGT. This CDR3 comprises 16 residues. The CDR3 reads CASSEARGISNQPQHF. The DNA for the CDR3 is TGTGCCAGCAGTGAAGCTCGAGGGATTAGCAATCAGCCCCAGCATTTT.

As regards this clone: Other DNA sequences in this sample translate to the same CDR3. The CDR3 nucleotides are TGCGCCAGCAGCTCTGGACAGGGGGATTCACCCCTCCACTTT. Protein product: CASSSGQGDSPLHF. V is TRBV5-1 and J is TRBJ1-6; 10 nucleotides line up with TRBD1. The V gene's germline CDR1 is SGHRS and CDR2 YFSETQ. With 3 bases clipped from V and 8 bases from J, the junction kept 2 bases outside the gene matches. The CDR3 length is 14 residues.

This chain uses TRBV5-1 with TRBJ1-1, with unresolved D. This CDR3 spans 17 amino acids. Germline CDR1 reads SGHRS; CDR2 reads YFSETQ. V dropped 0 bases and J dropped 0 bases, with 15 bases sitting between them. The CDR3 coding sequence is TGCGCCAGCAGCTTGGTTAACGTCGGTGGCGTGAACACTGAAGCTTTCTTT. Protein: CASSLVNVGGVNTEAFF.

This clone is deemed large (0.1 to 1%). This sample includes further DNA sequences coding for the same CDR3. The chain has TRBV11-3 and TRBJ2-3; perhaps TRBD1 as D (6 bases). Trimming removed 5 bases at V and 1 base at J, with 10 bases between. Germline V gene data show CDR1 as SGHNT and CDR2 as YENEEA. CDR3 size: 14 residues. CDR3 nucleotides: TGTGCCAGCAGCACGGGACAAGGCACAGATACGCAGTATTTT. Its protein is CASSTGQGTDTQYF.

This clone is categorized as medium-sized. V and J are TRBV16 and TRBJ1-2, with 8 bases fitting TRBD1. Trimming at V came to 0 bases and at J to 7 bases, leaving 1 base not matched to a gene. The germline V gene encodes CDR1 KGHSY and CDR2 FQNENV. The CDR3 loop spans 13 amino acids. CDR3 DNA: TGTGCCAGCAGCCAATCCGGGACAGGTGGCTACACCTTC. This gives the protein CASSQSGTGGYTF.

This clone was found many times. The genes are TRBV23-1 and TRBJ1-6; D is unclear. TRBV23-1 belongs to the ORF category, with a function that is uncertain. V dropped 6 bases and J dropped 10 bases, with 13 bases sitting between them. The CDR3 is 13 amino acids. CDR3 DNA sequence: TGCGCCAGCAGCACGAGTGGGAAATCACCCCTCCACTTT. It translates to CASSTSGKSPLHF.

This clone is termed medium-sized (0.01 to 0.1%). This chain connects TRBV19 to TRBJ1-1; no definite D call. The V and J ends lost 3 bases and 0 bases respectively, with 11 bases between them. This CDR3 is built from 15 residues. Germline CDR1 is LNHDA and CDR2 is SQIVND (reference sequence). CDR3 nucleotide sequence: TGTGCCAGTAGTATTGTTGGCAAAATGAACACTGAAGCTTTCTTT. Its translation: CASSIVGKMNTEAFF.

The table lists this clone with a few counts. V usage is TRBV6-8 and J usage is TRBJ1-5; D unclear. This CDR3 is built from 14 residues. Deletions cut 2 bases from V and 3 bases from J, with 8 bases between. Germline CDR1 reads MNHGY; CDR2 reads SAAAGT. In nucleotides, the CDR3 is TGTGCCAGCAGTTACGTCCCGCACAATCAGCCCCAGCATTTT. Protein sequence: CASSYVPHNQPQHF.

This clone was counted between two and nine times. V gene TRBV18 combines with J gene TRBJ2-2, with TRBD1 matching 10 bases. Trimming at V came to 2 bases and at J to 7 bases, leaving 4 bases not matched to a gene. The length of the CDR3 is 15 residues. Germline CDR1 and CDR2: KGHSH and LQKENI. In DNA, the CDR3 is TGTGCCAGCTCACCAGGGACAGGGGCTGTCGGGGAGCTGTTTTTT. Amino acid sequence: CASSPGTGAVGELFF.

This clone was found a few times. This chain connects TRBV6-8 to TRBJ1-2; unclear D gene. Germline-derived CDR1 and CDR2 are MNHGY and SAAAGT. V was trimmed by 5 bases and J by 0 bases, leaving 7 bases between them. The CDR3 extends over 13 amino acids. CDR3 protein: CASSAGPNYGYTF. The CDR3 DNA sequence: TGTGCCAGCAGTGCTGGGCCTAACTATGGCTACACCTTC.

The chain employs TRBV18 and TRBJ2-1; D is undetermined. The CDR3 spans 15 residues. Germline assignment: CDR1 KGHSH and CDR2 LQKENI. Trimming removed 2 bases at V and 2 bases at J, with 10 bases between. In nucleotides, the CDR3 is TGTGCCAGCTCACCATTACCAGCTCCCTACAATGAGCAGTTCTTC. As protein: CASSPLPAPYNEQFF.

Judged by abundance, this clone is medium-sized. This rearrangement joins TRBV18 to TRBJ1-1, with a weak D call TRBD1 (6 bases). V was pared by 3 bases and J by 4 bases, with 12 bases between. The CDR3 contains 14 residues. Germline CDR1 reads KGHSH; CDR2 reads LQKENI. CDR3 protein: CASSPGRGVTEAFF. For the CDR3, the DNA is TGTGCCAGCTCACCGGGCAGGGGTGTCACTGAAGCTTTCTTT.

The CDR3 sequence is CASAHPPVGQPQHF. Here the CDR3 DNA reads TGTGCTAGTGCACACCCCCCCGTCGGGCAGCCCCAGCATTTT. This rearrangement joins TRBV12-5 to TRBJ1-5; D gene uncertain. The CDR3 sequence is 14 residues long. Trimming took off 7 bases at V and 7 bases at J, with 17 bases between the two ends. Germline lookup yields CDR1 LGHNT and CDR2 FRNRAP.

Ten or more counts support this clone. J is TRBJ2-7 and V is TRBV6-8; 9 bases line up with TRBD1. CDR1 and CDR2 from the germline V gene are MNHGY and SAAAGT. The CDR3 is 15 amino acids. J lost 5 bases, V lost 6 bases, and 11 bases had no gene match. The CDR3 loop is CASRAGQGTSHEQYF. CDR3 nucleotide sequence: TGTGCCAGCAGGGCGGGACAGGGTACGTCGCACGAGCAGTACTTC.

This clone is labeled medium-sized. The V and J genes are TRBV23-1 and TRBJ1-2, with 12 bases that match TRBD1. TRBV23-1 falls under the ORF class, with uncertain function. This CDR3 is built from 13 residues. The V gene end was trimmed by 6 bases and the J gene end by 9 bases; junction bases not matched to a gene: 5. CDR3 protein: CASSPGQGASYTF. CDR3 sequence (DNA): TGCGCCAGCAGCCCGGGACAGGGGGCGAGCTACACCTTC.

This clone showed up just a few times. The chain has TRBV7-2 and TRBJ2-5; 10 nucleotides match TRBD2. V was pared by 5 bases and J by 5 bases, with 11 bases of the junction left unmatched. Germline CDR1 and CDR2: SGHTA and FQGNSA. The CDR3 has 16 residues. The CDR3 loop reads CASSPRKRGGRETQYF. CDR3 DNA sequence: TGTGCCAGCAGCCCCAGGAAGCGGGGGGGCCGGGAGACCCAGTACTTC.

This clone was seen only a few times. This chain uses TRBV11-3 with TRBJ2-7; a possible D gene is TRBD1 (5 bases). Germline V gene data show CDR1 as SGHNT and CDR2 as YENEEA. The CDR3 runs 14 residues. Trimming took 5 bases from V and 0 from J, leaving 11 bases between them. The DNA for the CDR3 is TGTGCCAGCAGCCAGGGTCCCCTCTCCTACGAGCAGTACTTC. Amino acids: CASSQGPLSYEQYF.

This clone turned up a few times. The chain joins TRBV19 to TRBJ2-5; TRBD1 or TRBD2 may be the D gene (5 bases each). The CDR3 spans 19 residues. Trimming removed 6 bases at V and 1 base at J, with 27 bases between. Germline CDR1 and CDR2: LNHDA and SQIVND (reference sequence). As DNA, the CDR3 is TGTGCCAGTAGCCTAACGTCCGGAGGAGGTCTCGGGACCCAAGAGACCCAGTACTTC. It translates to CASSLTSGGGLGTQETQYF.

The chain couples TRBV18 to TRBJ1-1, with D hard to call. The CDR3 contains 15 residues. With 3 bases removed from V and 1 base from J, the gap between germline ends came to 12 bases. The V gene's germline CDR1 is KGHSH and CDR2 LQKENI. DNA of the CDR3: TGTGCCAGCTCACCGGACTCGGGAAAGAACACTGAAGCTTTCTTT. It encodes CASSPDSGKNTEAFF.

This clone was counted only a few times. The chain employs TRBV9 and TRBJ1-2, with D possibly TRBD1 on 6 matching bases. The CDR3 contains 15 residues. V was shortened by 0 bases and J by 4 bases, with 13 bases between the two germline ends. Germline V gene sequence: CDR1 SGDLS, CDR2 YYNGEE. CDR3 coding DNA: TGTGCCAGCAGCGTAGCGATTACAGGGCTCTATGGCTACACCTTC. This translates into CASSVAITGLYGYTF.

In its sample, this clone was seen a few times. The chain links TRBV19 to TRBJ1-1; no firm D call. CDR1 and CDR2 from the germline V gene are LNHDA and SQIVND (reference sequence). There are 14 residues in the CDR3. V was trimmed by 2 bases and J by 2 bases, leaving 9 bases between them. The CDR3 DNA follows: TGTGCCAGTAGTATATCGGGGTCTAACACTGAAGCTTTCTTT. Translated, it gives CASSISGSNTEAFF.

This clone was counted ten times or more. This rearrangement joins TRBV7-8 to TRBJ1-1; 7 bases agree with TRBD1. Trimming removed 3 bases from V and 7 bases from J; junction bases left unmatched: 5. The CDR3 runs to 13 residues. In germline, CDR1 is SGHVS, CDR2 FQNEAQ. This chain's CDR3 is CASSFYRGHEAFF. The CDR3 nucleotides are TGTGCCAGCAGCTTTTATAGGGGGCATGAAGCTTTCTTT.

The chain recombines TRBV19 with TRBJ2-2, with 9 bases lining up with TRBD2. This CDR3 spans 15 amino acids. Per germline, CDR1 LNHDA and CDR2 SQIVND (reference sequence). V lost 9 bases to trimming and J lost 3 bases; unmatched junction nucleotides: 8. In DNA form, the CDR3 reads TGTGCCAGCCGGGGACTAGCAGCACACACCGGGGAGCTGTTTTTT. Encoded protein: CASRGLAAHTGELFF.

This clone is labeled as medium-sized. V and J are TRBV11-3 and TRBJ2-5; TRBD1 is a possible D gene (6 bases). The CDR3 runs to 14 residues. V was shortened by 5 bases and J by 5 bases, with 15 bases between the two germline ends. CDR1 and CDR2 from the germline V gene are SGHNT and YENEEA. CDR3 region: CASSPSQGRETQYF. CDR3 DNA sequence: TGTGCCAGCAGCCCATCACAGGGTCGGGAGACCCAGTACTTC.